The T cell receptor (beta chain) under discussion was sequenced for a study of T cell repertoires in cytomegalovirus infection (dated by TCRdb to about 2019). With respect to the entire study: Recently identified HLA-C-restricted CMV epitopes, whose presentation resists viral immunomodulation, were targeted by peptide stimulations together with well-studied HLA-B-restricted epitopes. The HLA type of each donor mattered for the analysis, because public TCR beta signatures pointed to carriage of CMV infection along with the matching HLA type.

The listed sequencing device is Illumina HiSeq 1500. Using fastp at Q25 and MiXCR, TCRdb reprocessed the public reads and kept productive beta chains. Rows with a matching CDR3 protein are joined into one entry that keeps the most common DNA and genes. Here the sample has roughly 49,000 distinct CDR3 sequences; about a fifth occur a single time. The top ten constitute 80% to 90% of the sample. Regarding this clonotype: No antigen is known for it. Base qualities are missing; no much larger clone stands one base away.

Counted from cysteine to phenylalanine, this CDR3 has 14 amino acids. Only CDR3 DNA remains: 42 bases, in frame from the first base. Based on the germline V gene, the CDR1 and CDR2 sequences are SGHRS and YFSETQ. V and J are truncated by 4 bases and 1 base respectively, leaving an intervening sequence of 11 bases. Study-wide findings and limitations: In both this cohort and an independent cohort of 352 donors, the cumulative frequency of public TCR beta family members distinguished carriers of CMV infection plus the relevant HLA type. The ex vivo response was dominated by HLA-C-restricted CMV-specific TCR beta clonotypes, and the single most frequent clonotype in two of eight donors was supplied by these HLA-C-restricted clonotypes.

The sample's treatment or condition label, in plain terms: in vitro stimulation with specific CMV peptide epitopes to enrich CMV-specific T cells. This sequence originates from a human donor in good health (CMV status not recorded). Some clones in this sample may be carry-over from other donors' samples. This material consisted of CD8+ T cells from cultured PBMCs, taken from culture after CMV antigen stimulation. The chain is made from TRBV5-1 and TRBJ1-1; TRBD1 could be the D gene, as 5 bases match. Read as DNA, the sequence is TGCGCCAGCAGCGTATCCGGGGGGAACACTGAAGCTTTCTTT. It codes for CASSVSGGNTEAFF.